This T cell receptor beta chain stems from a study of shared clonotypes between healthy human individuals. Whole-study context: Donors had three CD4 naive, three CD4 memory, two CD8 naive and one CD8 memory plate apiece. Study outcomes and limitations: The rarefaction results pointed to incomplete sorted-subset sequencing despite large depth.

In the case of this clone: Its antigen is still unknown.

Only CD45RO-negative cells positively selected for CCR7 counted as naive CD8 cells, so terminally differentiated effector memory CD45RA+ cells were excluded. The CDR3 runs 15 residues. Trimming cost V 3 bases and J 4 bases, with 14 bases left between them. CDR1 SGHRS and CDR2 YFSETQ come from the germline V gene. Here immunoSEQ multiplex PCR was the method, and the copy in TCRdb shows in-frame clones only, minus some. The sample has fewer than 1 million clones, 96% seen once. The chain has TRBV5-1 and TRBJ2-1; weak D call: TRBD1 (7 bases). The sequence was obtained from a man under 40 in good health. Sequenced input: naive CD8+ T cells sorted from blood. The CDR3 loop reads CASSSRGAGYNEQFF. DNA of the CDR3: TGCGCCAGCAGCTCCAGGGGGGCGGGATACAATGAGCAGTTCTTC.